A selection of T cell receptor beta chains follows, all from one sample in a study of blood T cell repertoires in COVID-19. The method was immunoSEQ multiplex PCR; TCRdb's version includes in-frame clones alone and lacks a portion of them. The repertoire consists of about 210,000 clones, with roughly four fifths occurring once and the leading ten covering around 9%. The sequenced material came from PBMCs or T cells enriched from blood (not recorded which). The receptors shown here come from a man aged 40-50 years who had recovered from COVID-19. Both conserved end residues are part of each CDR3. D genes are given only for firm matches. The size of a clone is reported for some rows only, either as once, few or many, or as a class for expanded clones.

CASYDFSFSYEQYF	TGTGCCAGTTATGACTTCTCCTTCTCCTACGAGCAGTACTTC	TRBV19	-	14	TRBJ2-7	-
CASQPGQGESPLHF	TGTGCCAGCCAACCGGGACAGGGCGAATCACCCCTCCACTTT	TRBV27	TRBD1	14	TRBJ1-6	once
CASSSGATEAFF	TGTGCCAGCAGCTCAGGGGCAACTGAAGCTTTCTTT	TRBV9	-	12	TRBJ1-1	-
CASRRTPPEPQHF	TGTGCCAGTAGGCGAACTCCCCCCGAACCCCAGCATTTT	TRBV19	-	13	TRBJ1-5	-
CSVAGQLNTEAFF	TGCAGCGTTGCGGGACAGCTGAACACTGAAGCTTTCTTT	TRBV29-1	TRBD1	13	TRBJ1-1	-
CASSDLAGDGYTF	TGTGCCAGCAGCGATCTGGCGGGGGACGGCTACACCTTC	TRBV12-3/TRBV12-4	-	13	TRBJ1-2	-
CASSRIGANYGYTF	TGTGCCAGCAGCCGTATTGGGGCAAACTATGGCTACACCTTC	TRBV5-6	-	14	TRBJ1-2	-
CASSPVYSNSPLHF	TGTGCCAGCAGCCCGGTCTACAGTAATTCACCCCTCCACTTT	TRBV9	-	14	TRBJ1-6	-
CASVARGSYNEQFF	TGTGCTAGTGTCGCACGGGGCTCCTACAATGAGCAGTTCTTC	TRBV12-5	-	14	TRBJ2-1	few
CASSLPYPGTEVRSGNTIYF	TGTGCCAGCAGCTTACCGTACCCCGGGACTGAAGTACGCTCTGGAAACACCATATATTTT	TRBV7-6	-	20	TRBJ1-3	few
CASSLGTGGDRAQYF	TGTGCCAGCAGCTTAGGGACAGGGGGCGACAGGGCCCAGTACTTC	TRBV7-9	TRBD1	15	TRBJ2-5	-
CASSFQGWETQYF	TGCGCCAGCAGCTTCCAGGGATGGGAGACCCAGTACTTC	TRBV5-1	-	13	TRBJ2-5	-
CASSTRTSGRVNEQFF	TGTGCCAGTAGTACCAGGACTAGCGGGAGGGTCAATGAGCAGTTCTTC	TRBV19	TRBD2	16	TRBJ2-1	-
CAIRQGELNSPLHF	TGTGCCATCAGACAGGGAGAGCTTAATTCACCCCTCCACTTT	TRBV10-3	-	14	TRBJ1-6	-
CASSYSGTYSYEQYF	TGTGCCAGCAGTTATTCAGGGACATACTCCTACGAGCAGTACTTC	TRBV6-5	-	15	TRBJ2-7	few
CASSLGGGYNEQFF	TGTGCCAGCAGCTTGGGCGGGGGCTACAATGAGCAGTTCTTC	TRBV5-6	TRBD2	14	TRBJ2-1	-
CASSAKTSPSYNEQFF	TGTGCCAGCAGTGCTAAGACTAGCCCCTCCTACAATGAGCAGTTCTTC	TRBV6-1	TRBD2	16	TRBJ2-1	once
CAISGAGGMNIQYF	TGTGCCATCAGTGGTGCGGGGGGCATGAACATTCAGTACTTC	TRBV10-3	TRBD2	14	TRBJ2-4	-
CASGETGANEKLFF	TGTGCCAGTGGGGAGACAGGGGCTAATGAAAAACTGTTTTTT	TRBV19	TRBD1	14	TRBJ1-4	-
CASSRQTYNSPLHF	TGTGCCAGTAGTCGACAGACCTATAATTCACCCCTCCACTTT	TRBV19	-	14	TRBJ1-6	-
CASSLTRSNEKLFF	TGTGCCAGCAGCCTGACACGGTCCAACGAAAAACTGTTTTTT	TRBV3-1/TRBV3-2	-	14	TRBJ1-4	-
CASSFSSSQGTDTQYF	TGTGCCAGCAGCTTTTCGAGCTCCCAAGGCACAGATACGCAGTATTTT	TRBV7-6	-	16	TRBJ2-3	-
CASSLAGRDSGVAFF	TGTGCCAGCAGCTTGGCCGGTCGGGACTCCGGGGTCGCTTTCTTT	TRBV5-6	-	15	TRBJ1-1	-
CATSRETGTGYGYTF	TGTGCCACCAGCAGGGAAACCGGGACAGGCTATGGCTACACCTTC	TRBV15	TRBD1	15	TRBJ1-2	-
CVCGQETQYF	TGTGTCTGCGGCCAAGAGACCCAGTACTTC	TRBV30	-	10	TRBJ2-5	-
CASSVGVGVAGGPSYNEQFF	TGTGCCAGCAGCGTAGGGGTTGGTGTAGCGGGAGGGCCTTCTTACAATGAGCAGTTCTTC	TRBV9	TRBD2	20	TRBJ2-1	-